This T cell receptor (beta chain) was profiled in a study of sequential checkpoint blockade in melanoma. The V end was cut by 2 bases, the J end by 3 bases, with 11 bases between. Germline V lookup: CDR1 MNHEY, CDR2 SMNVEV (reference sequence). CDR3 length: 15 residues. TCRdb's copy holds only in-frame clones and misses some; the assay was immunoSEQ multiplex PCR. The repertoire holds fewer than 25,000 clones, with around 80% as singletons. Stated treatment: randomized to nivolumab then ipilimumab (arm A) or the reverse (arm B). The chain joins TRBV27 to TRBJ1-5; weak D call: TRBD1 (6 bases). The specimen was CD8+ T cells sorted from blood (inferred from file names), collected from a patient given nivolumab and ipilimumab in sequence. The sequence was obtained from a human donor with melanoma. CDR3 in amino acids: CASSLIGQNNQPQHF. Written as DNA, the CDR3 is TGTGCCAGCAGTTTAATAGGACAGAACAATCAGCCCCAGCATTTT.